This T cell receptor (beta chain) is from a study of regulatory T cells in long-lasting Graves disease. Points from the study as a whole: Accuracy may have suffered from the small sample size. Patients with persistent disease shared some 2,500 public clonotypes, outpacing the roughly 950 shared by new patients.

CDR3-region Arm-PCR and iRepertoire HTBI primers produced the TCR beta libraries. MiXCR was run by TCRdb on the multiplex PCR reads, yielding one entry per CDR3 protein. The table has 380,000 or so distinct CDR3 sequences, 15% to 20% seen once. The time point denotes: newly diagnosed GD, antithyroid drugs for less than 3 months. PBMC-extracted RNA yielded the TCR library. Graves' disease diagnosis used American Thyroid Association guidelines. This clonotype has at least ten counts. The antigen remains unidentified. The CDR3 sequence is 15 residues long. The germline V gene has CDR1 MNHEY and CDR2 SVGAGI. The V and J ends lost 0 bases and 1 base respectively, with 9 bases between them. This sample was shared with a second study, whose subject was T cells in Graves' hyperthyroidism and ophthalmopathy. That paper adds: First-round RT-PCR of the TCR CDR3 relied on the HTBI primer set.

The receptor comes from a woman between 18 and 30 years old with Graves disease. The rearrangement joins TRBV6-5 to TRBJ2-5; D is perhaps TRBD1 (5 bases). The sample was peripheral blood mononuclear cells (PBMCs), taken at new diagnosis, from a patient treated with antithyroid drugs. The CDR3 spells CASSYSRQSQETQYF. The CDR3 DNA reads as TGTGCCAGCAGTTACTCGAGACAGAGCCAAGAGACCCAGTACTTC.